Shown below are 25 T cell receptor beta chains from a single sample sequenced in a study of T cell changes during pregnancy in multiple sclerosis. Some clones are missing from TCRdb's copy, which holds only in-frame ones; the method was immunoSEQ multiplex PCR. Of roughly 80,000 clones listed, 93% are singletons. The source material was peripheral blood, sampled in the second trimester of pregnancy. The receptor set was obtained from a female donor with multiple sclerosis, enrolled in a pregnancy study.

The CDR3 loop reads CASSLAGLQYNEQFF. The CDR3 bases are TGTGCCAGCAGCTTAGCGGGACTACAATACAATGAGCAGTTCTTC. The gene calls are TRBV7-2 and TRBJ2-1, with TRBD2 identical over 7 bases. CDR1 is SGHTA, CDR2 FQGNSA, per germline. V lost 0 bases, J lost 4 bases, and 3 bases stayed unmatched. This CDR3 has 15 residues.

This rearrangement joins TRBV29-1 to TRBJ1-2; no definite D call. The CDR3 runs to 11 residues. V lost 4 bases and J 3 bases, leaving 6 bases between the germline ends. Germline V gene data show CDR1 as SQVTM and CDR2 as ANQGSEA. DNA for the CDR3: TGCAGCGTTGGCGAGGACTATGGCTACACCTTC. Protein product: CSVGEDYGYTF.

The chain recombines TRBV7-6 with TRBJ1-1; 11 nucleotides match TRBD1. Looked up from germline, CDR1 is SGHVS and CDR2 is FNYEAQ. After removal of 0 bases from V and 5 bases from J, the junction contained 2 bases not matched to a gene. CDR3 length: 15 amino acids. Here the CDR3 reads CASSLADRGPTEAFF. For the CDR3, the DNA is TGTGCCAGCAGCTTAGCGGACAGGGGGCCAACTGAAGCTTTCTTT. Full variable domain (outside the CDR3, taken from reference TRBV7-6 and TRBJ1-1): GAGVSQSPRYKVTKRGQDVALRCDPISGHVSLYWYRQALGQGPEFLTYFNYEAQQDKSGLPNDRFSAERPEGSISTLTIQRTEQRDSAMYRCASSLADRGPTEAFFGQGTRLTVV.

The CDR3 region is CASSRDRARTEAFF. CDR3 DNA sequence: TGTGCCAGCAGCCGGGACAGGGCGCGCACTGAAGCTTTCTTT. V is TRBV5-8 and J is TRBJ1-1; 9 bases match TRBD1. The CDR3 spans 14 residues. The germline V gene has CDR1 SGHTS and CDR2 YDEGEE. Trimming took 4 bases from V and 4 from J; bases not matched to a gene: 5.

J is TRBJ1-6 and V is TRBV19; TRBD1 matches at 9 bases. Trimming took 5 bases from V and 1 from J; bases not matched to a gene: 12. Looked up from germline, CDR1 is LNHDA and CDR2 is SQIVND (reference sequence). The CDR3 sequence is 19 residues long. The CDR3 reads CASSGNRGLSPSYNSPLHF. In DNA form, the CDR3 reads TGTGCCAGTAGTGGCAACAGGGGGCTTTCACCTTCCTATAATTCACCCCTCCACTTT. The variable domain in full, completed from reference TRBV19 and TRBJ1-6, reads DGGITQSPKYLFRKEGQNVTLSCEQNLNHDAMYWYRQDPGQGLRLIYYSQIVNDFQKGDIAEGYSVSREKKESFPLTVTSAQKNPTAFYLCASSGNRGLSPSYNSPLHFGNGTRLTVT.

CDR3 protein: CASSFVGGGAEAFF. CDR3 bases: TGTGCCAGCAGCTTTGTGGGGGGAGGGGCTGAAGCTTTCTTT. The V and J genes are TRBV11-2 and TRBJ1-1; the D gene is possibly TRBD1 (5 bases). The germline V gene has CDR1 SGHAT and CDR2 FQNNGV. The CDR3 loop spans 14 amino acids. The V gene lost 3 bases and the J gene lost 6 bases, with 14 bases spanning the gap.

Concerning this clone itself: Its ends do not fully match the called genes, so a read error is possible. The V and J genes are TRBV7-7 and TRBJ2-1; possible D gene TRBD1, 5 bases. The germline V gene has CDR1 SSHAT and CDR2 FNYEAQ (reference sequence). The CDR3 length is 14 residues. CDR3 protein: CASSPRQGGREQFF. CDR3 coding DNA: TGTGCTAGCAGCCCCCGGCAGGGTGGGCGCGAGCAGTTCTTC.

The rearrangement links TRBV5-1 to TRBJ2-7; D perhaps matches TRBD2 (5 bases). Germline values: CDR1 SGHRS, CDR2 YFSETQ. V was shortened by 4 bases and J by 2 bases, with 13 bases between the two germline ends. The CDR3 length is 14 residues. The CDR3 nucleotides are TGCGCCAGCAGCATCTCCGGGATCCCCTACGAGCAGTACTTC. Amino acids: CASSISGIPYEQYF.

The CDR3 loop is CASSELVRGSGELFF. CDR3 coding DNA: TGTGCCAGCAGTGAATTGGTACGGGGGTCCGGGGAGCTGTTTTTT. The rearrangement links TRBV6-1 to TRBJ2-2, with TRBD2 as a possible D gene (6 bases). CDR1 and CDR2 (germline): MNHNS, SASEGT. This CDR3 spans 15 amino acids. V was trimmed by 2 bases and J by 6 bases, leaving 13 bases between them.

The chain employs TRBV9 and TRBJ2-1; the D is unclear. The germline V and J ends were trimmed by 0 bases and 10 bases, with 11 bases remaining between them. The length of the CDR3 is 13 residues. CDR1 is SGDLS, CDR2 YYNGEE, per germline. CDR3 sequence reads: CASSVGDLGEQFF. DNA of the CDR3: TGTGCCAGCAGCGTAGGTGACCTCGGGGAGCAGTTCTTC.

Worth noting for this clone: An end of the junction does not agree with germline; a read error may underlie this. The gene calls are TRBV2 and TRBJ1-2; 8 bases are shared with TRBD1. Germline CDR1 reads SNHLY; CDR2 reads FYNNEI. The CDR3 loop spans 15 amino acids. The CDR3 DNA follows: TGTGCCAGCAGGACCACGTTGAGACAGGGGTATGACTACACCTTC. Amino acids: CASRTTLRQGYDYTF.

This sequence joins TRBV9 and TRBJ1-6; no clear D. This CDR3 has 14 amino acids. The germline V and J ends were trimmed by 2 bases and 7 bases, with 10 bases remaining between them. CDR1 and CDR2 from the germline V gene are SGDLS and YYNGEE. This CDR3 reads CASSVGSTNSPLHF. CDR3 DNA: TGTGCCAGCAGCGTGGGCAGTACGAATTCACCCCTCCACTTT.

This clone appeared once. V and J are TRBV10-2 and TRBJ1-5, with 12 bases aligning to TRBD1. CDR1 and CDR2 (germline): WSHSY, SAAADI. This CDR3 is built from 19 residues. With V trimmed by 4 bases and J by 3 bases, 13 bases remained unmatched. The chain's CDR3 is CASSGKLPGQGANNQPQHF. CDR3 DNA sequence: TGCGCCAGCAGTGGAAAATTGCCGGGACAGGGGGCTAACAATCAGCCCCAGCATTTT.

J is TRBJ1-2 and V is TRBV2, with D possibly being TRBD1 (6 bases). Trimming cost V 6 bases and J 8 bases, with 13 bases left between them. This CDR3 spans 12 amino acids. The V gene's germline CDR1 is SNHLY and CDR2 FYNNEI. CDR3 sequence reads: CASSPSGEGYTF. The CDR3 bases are TGTGCCAGCAGCCCCTCAGGGGAAGGCTACACCTTC. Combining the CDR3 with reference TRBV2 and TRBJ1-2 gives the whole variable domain EPEVTQTPSHQVTQMGQEVILRCVPISNHLYFYWYRQILGQKVEFLVSFYNNEISEKSEIFDDQFSVERPDGSNFTLKIRSTKLEDSAMYFCASSPSGEGYTFGSGTRLTVV.

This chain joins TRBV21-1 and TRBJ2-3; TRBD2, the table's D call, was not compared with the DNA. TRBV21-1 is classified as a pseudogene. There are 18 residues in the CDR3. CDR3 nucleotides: TGTGCCAGCAGCAAAAAATGCCATCACCGGGGGGGGGCAGATACGCAGTATTTT. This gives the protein CASSKKCHHRGGADTQYF.

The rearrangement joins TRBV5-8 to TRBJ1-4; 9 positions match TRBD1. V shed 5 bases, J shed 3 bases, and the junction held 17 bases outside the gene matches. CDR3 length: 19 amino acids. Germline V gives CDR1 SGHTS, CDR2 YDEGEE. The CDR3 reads CASSIRDRVFFGSNEKLFF. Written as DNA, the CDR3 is TGTGCCAGCAGTATACGGGACAGGGTCTTCTTTGGCTCTAATGAAAAACTGTTTTTT.

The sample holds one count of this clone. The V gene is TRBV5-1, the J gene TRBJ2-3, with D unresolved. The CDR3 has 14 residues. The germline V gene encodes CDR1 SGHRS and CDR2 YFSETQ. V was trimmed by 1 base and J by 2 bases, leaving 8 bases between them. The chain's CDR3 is CASSLIVVTDTQYF. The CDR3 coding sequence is TGCGCCAGCAGCTTGATTGTAGTCACAGATACGCAGTATTTT.

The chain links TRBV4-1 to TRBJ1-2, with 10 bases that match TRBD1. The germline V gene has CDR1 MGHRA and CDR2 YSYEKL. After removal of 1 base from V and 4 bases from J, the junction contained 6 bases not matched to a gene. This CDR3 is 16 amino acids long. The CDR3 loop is CASSQAGTGAVYGYTF. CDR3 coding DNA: TGCGCCAGCAGCCAAGCCGGGACAGGGGCTGTCTATGGCTACACCTTC.

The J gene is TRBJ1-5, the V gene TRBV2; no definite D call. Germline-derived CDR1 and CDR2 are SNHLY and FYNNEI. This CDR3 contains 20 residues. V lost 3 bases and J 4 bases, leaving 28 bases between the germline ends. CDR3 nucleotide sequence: TGTGCCAGCAGTGAGAGATTCGCTGGAGGCCATTTAGCGGTTAATCAGCCCCAGCATTTT. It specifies CASSERFAGGHLAVNQPQHF.

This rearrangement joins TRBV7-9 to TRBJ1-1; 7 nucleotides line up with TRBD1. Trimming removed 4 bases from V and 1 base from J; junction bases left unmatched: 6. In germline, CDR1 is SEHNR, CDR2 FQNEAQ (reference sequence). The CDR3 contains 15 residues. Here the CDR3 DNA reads TGTGCCAGCAGCTCCAGGGGACAGACGAACACTGAAGCTTTCTTT. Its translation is CASSSRGQTNTEAFF.

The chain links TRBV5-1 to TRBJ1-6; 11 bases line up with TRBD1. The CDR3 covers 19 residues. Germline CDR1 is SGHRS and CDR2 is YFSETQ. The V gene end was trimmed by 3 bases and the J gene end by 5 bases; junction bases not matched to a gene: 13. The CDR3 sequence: CASSSKITPDRGHNSPLHF. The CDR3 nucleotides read TGCGCCAGCAGCTCTAAAATAACTCCGGACAGGGGGCATAATTCACCCCTCCACTTT.

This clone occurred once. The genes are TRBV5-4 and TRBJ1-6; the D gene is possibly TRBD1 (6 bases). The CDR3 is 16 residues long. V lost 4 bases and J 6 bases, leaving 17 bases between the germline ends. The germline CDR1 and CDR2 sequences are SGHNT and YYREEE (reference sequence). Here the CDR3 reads CASSPGGARSNSPLHF. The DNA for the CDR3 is TGTGCCAGCAGCCCGGGGGGGGCGCGCAGTAATTCACCCCTCCACTTT.

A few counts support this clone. For the CDR3, the DNA is TGTGCCAGCAGTGAAGCGGAGGGGGACAGGGGAACCTACGAGCAGTACTTC. It codes for CASSEAEGDRGTYEQYF. The genes are TRBV6-1 and TRBJ2-7, with 10 bases aligning to TRBD1. V dropped 0 bases and J dropped 2; count of bases not matched to a gene: 7. The CDR3 consists of 17 residues. Germline V gene lookup returns CDR1 MNHNS and CDR2 SASEGT.

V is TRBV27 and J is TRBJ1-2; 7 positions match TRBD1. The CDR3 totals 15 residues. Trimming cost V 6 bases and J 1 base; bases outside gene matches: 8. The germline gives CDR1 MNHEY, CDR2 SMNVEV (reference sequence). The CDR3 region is CASRAGTAFNYGYTF. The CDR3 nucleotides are TGTGCCAGCAGAGCCGGGACAGCCTTTAACTATGGCTACACCTTC.

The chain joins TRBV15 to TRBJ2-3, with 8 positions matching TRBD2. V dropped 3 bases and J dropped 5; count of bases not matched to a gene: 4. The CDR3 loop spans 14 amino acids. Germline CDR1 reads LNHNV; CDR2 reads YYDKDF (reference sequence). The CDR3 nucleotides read TGTGCCACCAGCAGGCGGGGGGCTGGAGATACGCAGTATTTT. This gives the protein CATSRRGAGDTQYF.